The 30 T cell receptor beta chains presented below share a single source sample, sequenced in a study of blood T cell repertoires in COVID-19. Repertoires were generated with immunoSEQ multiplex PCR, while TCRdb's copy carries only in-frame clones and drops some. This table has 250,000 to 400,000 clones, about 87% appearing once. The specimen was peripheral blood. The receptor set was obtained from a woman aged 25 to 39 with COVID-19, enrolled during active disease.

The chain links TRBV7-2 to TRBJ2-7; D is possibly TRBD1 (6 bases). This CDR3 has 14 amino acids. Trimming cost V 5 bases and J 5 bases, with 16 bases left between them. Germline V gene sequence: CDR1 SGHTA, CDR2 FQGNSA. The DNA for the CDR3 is TGTGCCAGCAGCCTCGACAGGATTCGCCACGAGCAGTACTTC. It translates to CASSLDRIRHEQYF. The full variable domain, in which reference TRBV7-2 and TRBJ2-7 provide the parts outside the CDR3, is GAGVSQSPSNKVTEKGKDVELRCDPISGHTALYWYRQSLGQGLEFLIYFQGNSAPDKSGLPSDRFSAERTGGSVSTLTIQRTQQEDSAVYLCASSLDRIRHEQYFGPGTRLTVT.

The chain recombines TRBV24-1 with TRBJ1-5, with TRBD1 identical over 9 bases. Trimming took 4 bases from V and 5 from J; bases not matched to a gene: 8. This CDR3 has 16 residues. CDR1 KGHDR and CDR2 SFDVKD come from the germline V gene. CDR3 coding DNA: TGTGCCACCAGTGACCCCGGGACAGGGTCCGATCAGCCCCAGCATTTT. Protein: CATSDPGTGSDQPQHF.

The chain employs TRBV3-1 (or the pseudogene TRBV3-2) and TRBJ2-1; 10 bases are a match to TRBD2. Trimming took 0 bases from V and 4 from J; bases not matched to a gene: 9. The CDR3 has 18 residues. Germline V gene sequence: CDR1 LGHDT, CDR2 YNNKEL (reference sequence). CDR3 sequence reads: CASSQEGRVAGGYNEQFF. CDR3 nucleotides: TGTGCCAGCAGCCAAGAGGGGCGAGTAGCGGGGGGTTACAATGAGCAGTTCTTC.

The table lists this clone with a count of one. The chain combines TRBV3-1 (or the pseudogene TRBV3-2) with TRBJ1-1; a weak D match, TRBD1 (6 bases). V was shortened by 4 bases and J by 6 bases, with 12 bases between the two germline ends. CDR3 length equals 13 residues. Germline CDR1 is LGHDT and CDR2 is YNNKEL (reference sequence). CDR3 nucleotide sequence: TGTGCCAGCAGCCCTGGGGCAGGGGCTGAAGCTTTCTTT. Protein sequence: CASSPGAGAEAFF.

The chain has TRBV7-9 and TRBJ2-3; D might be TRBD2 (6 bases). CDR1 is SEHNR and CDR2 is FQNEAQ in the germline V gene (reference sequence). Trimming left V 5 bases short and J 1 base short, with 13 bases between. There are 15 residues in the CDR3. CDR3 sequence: CASSTLGGGTDTQYF. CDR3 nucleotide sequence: TGTGCCAGCAGCACCCTGGGGGGAGGCACAGATACGCAGTATTTT.

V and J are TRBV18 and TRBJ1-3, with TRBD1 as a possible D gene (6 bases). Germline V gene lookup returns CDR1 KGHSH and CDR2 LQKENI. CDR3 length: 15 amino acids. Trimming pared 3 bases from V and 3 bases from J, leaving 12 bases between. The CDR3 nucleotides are TGTGCCAGCTCACCGATACAGGGAAGTGGAAACACCATATATTTT. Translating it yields CASSPIQGSGNTIYF.

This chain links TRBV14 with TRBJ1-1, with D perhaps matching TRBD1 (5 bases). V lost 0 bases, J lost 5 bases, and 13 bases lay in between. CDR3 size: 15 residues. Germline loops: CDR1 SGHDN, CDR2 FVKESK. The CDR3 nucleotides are TGTGCCAGCAGCCAAGATCGGGCAGGGAGGACTGAAGCTTTCTTT. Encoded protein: CASSQDRAGRTEAFF.

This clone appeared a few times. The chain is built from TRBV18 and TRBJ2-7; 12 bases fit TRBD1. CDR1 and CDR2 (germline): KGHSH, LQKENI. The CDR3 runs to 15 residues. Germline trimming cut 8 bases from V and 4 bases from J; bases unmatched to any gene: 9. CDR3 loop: CASHKTGQGAYEQYF. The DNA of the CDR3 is TGTGCCAGCCATAAAACGGGACAGGGGGCTTACGAGCAGTACTTC. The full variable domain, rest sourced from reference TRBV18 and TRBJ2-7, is NAGVMQNPRHLVRRRGQEARLRCSPMKGHSHVYWYRQLPEEGLKFMVYLQKENIIDESGMPKERFSAEFPKEGPSILRIQQVVRGDSAAYFCASHKTGQGAYEQYFGPGTRLTVT.

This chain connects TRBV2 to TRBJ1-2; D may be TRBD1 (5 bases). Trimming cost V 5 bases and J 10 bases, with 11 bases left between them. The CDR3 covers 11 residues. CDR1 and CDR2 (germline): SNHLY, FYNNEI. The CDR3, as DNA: TGTGCCAGCAGTTCCGGGACTTCCTACACCTTC. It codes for CASSSGTSYTF.

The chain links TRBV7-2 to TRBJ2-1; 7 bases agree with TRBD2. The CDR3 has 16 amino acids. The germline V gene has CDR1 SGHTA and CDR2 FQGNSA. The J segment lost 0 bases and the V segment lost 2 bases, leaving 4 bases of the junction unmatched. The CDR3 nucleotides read TGTGCCAGCAGCTTATCGGGGGGAAGCTCCTACAATGAGCAGTTCTTC. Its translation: CASSLSGGSSYNEQFF.

Here the CDR3 reads CASSLDRNSPLHF. The CDR3 DNA reads as TGTGCCAGCAGTTTAGACAGAAATTCACCCCTCCACTTT. The rearrangement links TRBV27 to TRBJ1-6; D may be TRBD1 (5 bases). Trimming took off 2 bases at V and 7 bases at J, with 6 bases between the two ends. Germline lookup yields CDR1 MNHEY and CDR2 SMNVEV (reference sequence). This CDR3 has 13 residues.

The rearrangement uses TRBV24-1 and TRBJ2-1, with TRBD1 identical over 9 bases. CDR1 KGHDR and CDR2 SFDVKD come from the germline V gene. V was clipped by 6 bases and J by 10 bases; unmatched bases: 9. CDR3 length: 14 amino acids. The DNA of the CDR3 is TGTGCCACCAGTCGGACAGGGGTTAGAGAAGAGCAGTTCTTC. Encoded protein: CATSRTGVREEQFF.

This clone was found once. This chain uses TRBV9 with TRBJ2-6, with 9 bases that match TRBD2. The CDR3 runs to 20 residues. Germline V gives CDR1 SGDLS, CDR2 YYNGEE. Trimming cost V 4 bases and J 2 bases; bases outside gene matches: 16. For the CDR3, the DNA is TGTGCCAGCAGCCCCCGGGAAATGGCGGGGGGGAAAACTGGGGCCAACGTCCTGACTTTC. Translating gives CASSPREMAGGKTGANVLTF.

The CDR3 region is CASSRTGPSGGYTF. As DNA, the CDR3 is TGTGCCAGCAGCCGTACAGGGCCCTCGGGCGGCTACACCTTC. The gene calls are TRBV7-8 and TRBJ1-2, with D maybe TRBD1 (6 bases). The V end was cut by 5 bases, the J end by 8 bases, with 18 bases between. Germline CDR1 reads SGHVS; CDR2 reads FQNEAQ. This CDR3 region has 14 residues.

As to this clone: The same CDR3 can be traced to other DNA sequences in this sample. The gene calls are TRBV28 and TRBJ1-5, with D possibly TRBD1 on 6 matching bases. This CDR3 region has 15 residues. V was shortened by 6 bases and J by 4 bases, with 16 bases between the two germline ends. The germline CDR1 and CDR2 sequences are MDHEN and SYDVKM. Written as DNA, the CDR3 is TGTGCCAGCAGCCTGGGTGGCAGGGGTAATCAGCCCCAGCATTTT. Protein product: CASSLGGRGNQPQHF.

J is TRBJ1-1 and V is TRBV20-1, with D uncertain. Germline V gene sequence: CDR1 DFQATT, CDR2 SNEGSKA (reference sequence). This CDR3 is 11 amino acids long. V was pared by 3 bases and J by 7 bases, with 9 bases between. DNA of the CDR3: TGCAGTGCTAGTCTGGCGGATGAAGCTTTCTTT. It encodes CSASLADEAFF.

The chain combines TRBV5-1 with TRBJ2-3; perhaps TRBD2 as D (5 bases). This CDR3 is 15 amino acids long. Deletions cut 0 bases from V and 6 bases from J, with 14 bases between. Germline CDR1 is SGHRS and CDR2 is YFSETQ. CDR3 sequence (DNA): TGCGCCAGCAGCTTGGTGGTGACCCCGGGGGATACGCAGTATTTT. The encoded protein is CASSLVVTPGDTQYF. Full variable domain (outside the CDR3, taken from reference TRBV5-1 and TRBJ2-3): KAGVTQTPRYLIKTRGQQVTLSCSPISGHRSVSWYQQTPGQGLQFLFEYFSETQRNKGNFPGRFSGRQFSNSRSEMNVSTLELGDSALYLCASSLVVTPGDTQYFGPGTRLTVL.

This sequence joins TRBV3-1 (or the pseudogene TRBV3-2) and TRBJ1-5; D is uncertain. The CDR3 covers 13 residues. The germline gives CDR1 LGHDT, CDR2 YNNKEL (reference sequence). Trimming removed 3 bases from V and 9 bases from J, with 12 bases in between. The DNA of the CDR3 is TGTGCCAGCAGCCAGGTGACGGCGGGGCCCCAGCATTTT. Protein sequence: CASSQVTAGPQHF.

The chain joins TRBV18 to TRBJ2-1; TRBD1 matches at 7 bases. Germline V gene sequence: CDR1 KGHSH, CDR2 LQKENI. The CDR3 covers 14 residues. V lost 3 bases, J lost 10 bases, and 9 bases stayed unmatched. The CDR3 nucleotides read TGTGCCAGCTCACCGACGGACAGGCCCGACGAGCAGTTCTTC. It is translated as CASSPTDRPDEQFF. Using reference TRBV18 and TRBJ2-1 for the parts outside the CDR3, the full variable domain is NAGVMQNPRHLVRRRGQEARLRCSPMKGHSHVYWYRQLPEEGLKFMVYLQKENIIDESGMPKERFSAEFPKEGPSILRIQQVVRGDSAAYFCASSPTDRPDEQFFGPGTRLTVL.

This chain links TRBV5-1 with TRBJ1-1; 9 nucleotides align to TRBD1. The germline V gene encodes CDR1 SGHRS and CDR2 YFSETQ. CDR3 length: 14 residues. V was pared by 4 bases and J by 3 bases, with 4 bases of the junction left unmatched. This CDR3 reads CASSAGQGYTEAFF. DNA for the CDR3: TGCGCCAGCAGCGCTGGACAGGGGTACACTGAAGCTTTCTTT.

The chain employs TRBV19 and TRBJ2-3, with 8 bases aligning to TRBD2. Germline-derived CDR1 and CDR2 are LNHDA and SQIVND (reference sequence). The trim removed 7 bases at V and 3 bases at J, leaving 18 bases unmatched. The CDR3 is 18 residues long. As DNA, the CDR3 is TGTGCCAGTACCCCGGGGGGGCGGGGCCAAAGCGGGACAGATACGCAGTATTTT. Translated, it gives CASTPGGRGQSGTDTQYF.

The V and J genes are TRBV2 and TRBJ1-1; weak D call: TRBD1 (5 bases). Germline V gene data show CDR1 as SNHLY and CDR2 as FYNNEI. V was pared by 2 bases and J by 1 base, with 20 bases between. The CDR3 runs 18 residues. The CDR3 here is CASSENRRGRRGNTEAFF. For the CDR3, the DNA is TGTGCCAGCAGTGAAAATCGACGCGGGCGGAGGGGGAACACTGAAGCTTTCTTT. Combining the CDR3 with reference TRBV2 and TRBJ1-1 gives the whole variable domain EPEVTQTPSHQVTQMGQEVILRCVPISNHLYFYWYRQILGQKVEFLVSFYNNEISEKSEIFDDQFSVERPDGSNFTLKIRSTKLEDSAMYFCASSENRRGRRGNTEAFFGQGTRLTVV.

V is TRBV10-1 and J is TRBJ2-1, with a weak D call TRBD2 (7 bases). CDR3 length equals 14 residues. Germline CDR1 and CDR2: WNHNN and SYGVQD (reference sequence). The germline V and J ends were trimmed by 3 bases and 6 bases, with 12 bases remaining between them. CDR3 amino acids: CASSEPGGRNEQFF. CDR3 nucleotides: TGCGCCAGCAGTGAACCCGGGGGGCGCAATGAGCAGTTCTTC.

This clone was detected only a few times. This CDR3 is CASSLVPGGGLDTQYF. Written as DNA, the CDR3 is TGCGCCAGCAGCTTGGTTCCAGGCGGGGGGCTCGATACGCAGTATTTT. The chain links TRBV5-1 to TRBJ2-3; 8 nucleotides line up with TRBD2. V lost 0 bases to trimming and J lost 6 bases; unmatched junction nucleotides: 9. Germline V gene lookup returns CDR1 SGHRS and CDR2 YFSETQ. This CDR3 contains 16 residues.

As DNA, the CDR3 is TGTGCCACCAGCAGGAGGAGCGGAGTTACCACCTCTGGAAACACCATATATTTT. It yields the protein CATSRRSGVTTSGNTIYF. This chain links TRBV15 with TRBJ1-3, with D hard to call. CDR1 LNHNV and CDR2 YYDKDF come from the germline V gene (reference sequence). V was pared by 3 bases and J by 0 bases, with 18 bases between. CDR3 length: 18 amino acids.

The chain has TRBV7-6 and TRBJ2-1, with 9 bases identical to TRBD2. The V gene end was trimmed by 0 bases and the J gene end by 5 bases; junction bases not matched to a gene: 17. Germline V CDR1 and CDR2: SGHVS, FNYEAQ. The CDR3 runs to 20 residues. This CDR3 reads CASSLARAGGPALKDNEQFF. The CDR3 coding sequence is TGTGCCAGCAGCTTAGCACGAGCGGGGGGCCCGGCCCTGAAGGACAATGAGCAGTTCTTC.

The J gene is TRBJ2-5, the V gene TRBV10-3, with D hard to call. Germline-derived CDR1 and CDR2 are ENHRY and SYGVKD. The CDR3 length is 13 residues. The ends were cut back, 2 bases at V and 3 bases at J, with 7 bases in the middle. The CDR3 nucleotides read TGTGCCATCAGTGAGGAGCATGAAGAGACCCAGTACTTC. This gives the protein CAISEEHEETQYF.

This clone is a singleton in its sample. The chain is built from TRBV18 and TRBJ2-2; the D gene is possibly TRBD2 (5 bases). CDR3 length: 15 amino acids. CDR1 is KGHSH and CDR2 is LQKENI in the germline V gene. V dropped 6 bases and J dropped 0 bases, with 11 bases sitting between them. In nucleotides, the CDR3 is TGTGCCAGCTCCAACCGGGGAACGAACACCGGGGAGCTGTTTTTT. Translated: CASSNRGTNTGELFF.

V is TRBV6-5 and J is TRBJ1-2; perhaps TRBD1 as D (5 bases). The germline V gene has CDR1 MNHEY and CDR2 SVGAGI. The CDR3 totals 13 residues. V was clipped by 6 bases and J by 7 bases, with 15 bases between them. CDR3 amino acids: CASRTGGRPGYTF. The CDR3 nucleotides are TGTGCCAGCAGAACCGGGGGGAGACCTGGCTACACCTTC.

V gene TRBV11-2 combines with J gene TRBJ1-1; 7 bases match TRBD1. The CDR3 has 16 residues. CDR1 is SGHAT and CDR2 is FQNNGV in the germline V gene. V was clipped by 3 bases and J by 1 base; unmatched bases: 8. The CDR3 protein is CASSLATGLRNTEAFF. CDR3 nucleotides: TGTGCCAGCAGCTTGGCGACAGGGCTTCGGAACACTGAAGCTTTCTTT.